This T cell receptor beta chain was sequenced in a study of CD8+ T cells in alopecia areata. Study-level results: An increase in clonality over normal scalp was evident in lesional scalp, especially alopecia totalis/universalis.

Treatment described: oral pan-JAK inhibitor, 5-10 mg twice daily. Reverse transcribed after extraction, RNA yielded cDNA as the sequencing template. Method: immunoSEQ multiplex PCR; TCRdb's copy keeps in-frame clones and lacks some. The data hold approximately 150,000 clones, with roughly 50% observed a single time. V lost 8 bases and J 4 bases, leaving 11 bases between the germline ends. The CDR3 length is 12 residues. Germline CDR1 SNHLY, CDR2 FYNNEI. This clone was counted only a few times. Its antigen is not identified. The chain uses TRBV2 and TRBJ1-1; D unresolved. The TCR was taken from a human donor with alopecia areata. This sample comprised CD4+ T cells sorted from blood, obtained at approximately week 60, from a patient treated with tofacitinib. The chain's CDR3 is CASAPESTEAFF. The DNA of the CDR3 is TGTGCCAGCGCGCCAGAGTCCACTGAAGCTTTCTTT.